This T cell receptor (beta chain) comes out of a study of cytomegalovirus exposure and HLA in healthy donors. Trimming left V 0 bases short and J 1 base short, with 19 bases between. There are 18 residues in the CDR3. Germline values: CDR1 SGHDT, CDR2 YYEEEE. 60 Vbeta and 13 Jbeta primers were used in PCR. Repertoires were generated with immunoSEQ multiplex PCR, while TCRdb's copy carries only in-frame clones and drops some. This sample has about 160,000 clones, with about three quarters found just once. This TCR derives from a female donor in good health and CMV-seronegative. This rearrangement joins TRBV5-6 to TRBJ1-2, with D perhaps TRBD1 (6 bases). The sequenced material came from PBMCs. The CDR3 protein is CASSLVSGDLTINYGYTF. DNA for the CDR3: TGTGCCAGCAGCTTGGTATCAGGGGACCTGACAATTAACTATGGCTACACCTTC.